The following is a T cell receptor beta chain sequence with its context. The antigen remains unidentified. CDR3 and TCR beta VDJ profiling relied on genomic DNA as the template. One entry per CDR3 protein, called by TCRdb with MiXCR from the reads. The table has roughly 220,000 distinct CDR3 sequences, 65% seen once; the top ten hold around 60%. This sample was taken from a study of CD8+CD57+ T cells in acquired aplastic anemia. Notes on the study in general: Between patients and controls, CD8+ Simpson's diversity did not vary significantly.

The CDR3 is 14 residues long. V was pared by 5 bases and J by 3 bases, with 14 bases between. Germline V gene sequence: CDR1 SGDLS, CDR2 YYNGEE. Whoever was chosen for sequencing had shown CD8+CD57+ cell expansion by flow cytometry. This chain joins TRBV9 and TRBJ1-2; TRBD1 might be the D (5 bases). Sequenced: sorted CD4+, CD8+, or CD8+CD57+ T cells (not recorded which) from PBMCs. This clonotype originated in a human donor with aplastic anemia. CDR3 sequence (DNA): TGTGCCAGCAGTCCACTTCAGGGATACTATGGCTACACCTTC. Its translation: CASSPLQGYYGYTF.